A single sample is the source of the 25 T cell receptor beta chains below, sequenced in a study of T-cell memory formation after mild COVID-19. Each CDR3 protein gets one entry after TCRdb re-called the 5' RACE reads with MiXCR. This table holds about 110,000 distinct CDR3 sequences, 12% found once. The sample was PBMCs or a T cell subset sorted from them (not recorded which). The receptors shown here come from an adult woman who had mild COVID-19 (a few samples of this study predate the infection). Cell type and time point are not known.

Ten or more counts support this clonotype. The chain has TRBV5-1 and TRBJ2-7; no clear D gene. V was pared by 4 bases and J by 0 bases, with 8 bases between. Germline V gives CDR1 SGHRS, CDR2 YFSETQ. The CDR3 contains 13 residues. The CDR3: CASSRTSSYEQYF. In DNA, the CDR3 is TGCGCCAGCAGCAGAACGAGCTCCTACGAGCAGTACTTC.

The gene calls are TRBV7-9 and TRBJ2-3; D is perhaps TRBD1 (6 bases). Germline V gene data show CDR1 as SEHNR and CDR2 as FQNEAQ (reference sequence). V lost 3 bases, J lost 2 bases, and 21 bases lay in between. The CDR3 sequence is 18 residues long. The CDR3 spells CASSFPGQGWLLTDTQYF. The CDR3 DNA reads TGTGCCAGCAGCTTCCCAGGCCAGGGGTGGTTGCTCACAGATACGCAGTATTTT.

The chain uses TRBV4-1 and TRBJ2-2; 8 bases are shared with TRBD2. V lost 3 bases to trimming and J lost 4 bases; unmatched junction nucleotides: 10. The CDR3 has 17 residues. Germline V gene data show CDR1 as MGHRA and CDR2 as YSYEKL. The CDR3 coding sequence is TGCGCCAGCAGCCACTTCATGGCGGGGGGTGGCACCGGGGAGCTGTTTTTT. Its protein is CASSHFMAGGGTGELFF.

V is TRBV4-1 and J is TRBJ2-1; 7 nucleotides line up with TRBD1. Germline loops: CDR1 MGHRA, CDR2 YSYEKL. Losses at the gene ends were 4 bases for V and 4 bases for J; bases not matched to a gene: 7. CDR3 length: 15 residues. The CDR3 nucleotides read TGCGCCAGCAGCCGAGCATCGACAGGGTACAATGAGCAGTTCTTC. Protein product: CASSRASTGYNEQFF.

This clonotype was counted a few times. The rearrangement links TRBV7-9 to TRBJ1-1, with a possible D match to TRBD1 (5 bases). V lost 6 bases, J lost 1 base, and 9 bases lay in between. CDR1 and CDR2 from the germline V gene are SEHNR and FQNEAQ (reference sequence). The CDR3 totals 13 residues. The CDR3 loop is CASRTTENTEAFF. CDR3 DNA: TGTGCCAGCAGAACGACAGAGAACACTGAAGCTTTCTTT.

The V and J genes are TRBV9 and TRBJ2-1; the D gene could be TRBD1 or TRBD2 (6 bases each). V lost 0 bases to trimming and J lost 2 bases, with 18 bases between them. CDR1 is SGDLS and CDR2 is YYNGEE in the germline V gene. This CDR3 is built from 18 residues. The CDR3 loop reads CASSVEARAGGPYNEQFF. The CDR3 region has the DNA TGTGCCAGCAGCGTAGAGGCGCGGGCCGGGGGCCCCTACAATGAGCAGTTCTTC.

The V call is TRBV9, the J call TRBJ2-3; D could derive from TRBD1 or TRBD2 (5 bases each). Trimming removed 6 bases at V and 4 bases at J, with 15 bases between. CDR3 size: 14 residues. Germline V gene lookup returns CDR1 SGDLS and CDR2 YYNGEE. The CDR3 nucleotides are TGTGCCAGCACCATTGGGGGAAATGCAGATACGCAGTATTTT. Translating gives CASTIGGNADTQYF.

In this sample, this clonotype turned up a few times. This chain joins TRBV14 and TRBJ2-5; possible D gene TRBD2, 6 bases. Trimming stripped 6 bases from V and 0 bases from J, with 11 bases between. Germline V gives CDR1 SGHDN, CDR2 FVKESK. There are 14 residues in the CDR3. CDR3 sequence reads: CASSPGDYQETQYF. The CDR3 nucleotides are TGTGCCAGCAGTCCCGGGGACTACCAAGAGACCCAGTACTTC.

The rearrangement uses TRBV9 and TRBJ2-7, with D tentatively TRBD2 (6 bases). In germline, CDR1 is SGDLS, CDR2 YYNGEE. This CDR3 contains 14 residues. Trimming cost V 0 bases and J 3 bases, with 10 bases left between them. This chain's CDR3 is CASSVAGDVYEQYF. The CDR3 nucleotides read TGTGCCAGCAGCGTAGCGGGAGACGTCTACGAGCAGTACTTC.

The chain carries TRBV9 and TRBJ2-7; the D call may be TRBD1 or TRBD2 (6 bases each). Trimming stripped 0 bases from V and 3 bases from J, with 13 bases between. The V gene's germline CDR1 is SGDLS and CDR2 YYNGEE. The CDR3 has 15 amino acids. The chain's CDR3 is CASSVEGGPVYEQYF. The CDR3 DNA follows: TGTGCCAGCAGCGTAGAAGGGGGGCCTGTCTACGAGCAGTACTTC.

This clonotype was seen repeatedly, ten times or more. CDR3 region: CASSQELRLAGEFSEQFF. The DNA for the CDR3 is TGCGCCAGCAGCCAAGAGTTAAGACTAGCGGGAGAGTTCAGTGAGCAGTTCTTC. The chain carries TRBV4-3 and TRBJ2-1, with 12 bases lining up with TRBD2. V lost 0 bases, J lost 9 bases, and 12 bases stayed unmatched. The CDR3 is 18 residues long. Germline lookup yields CDR1 LGHNA and CDR2 YSLEER.

This clonotype has just a few counts. The chain uses TRBV7-3 and TRBJ2-1; D possibly uses TRBD1 or TRBD2 (5 bases each). Trimming stripped 5 bases from V and 6 bases from J, with 11 bases between. In germline, CDR1 is SGHTA, CDR2 FQGTGA. This CDR3 comprises 13 residues. CDR3 protein: CASSPGTGNEQFF. For the CDR3, the DNA is TGTGCCAGCAGCCCCGGGACGGGCAATGAGCAGTTCTTC.

The gene calls are TRBV12-3 or TRBV12-4 and TRBJ2-1, with TRBD1 as a possible D gene (6 bases). V lost 0 bases, J lost 10 bases, and 16 bases lay in between. The CDR3 totals 15 residues. The CDR3 protein is CASSLAPTGGGEQFF. Written as DNA, the CDR3 is TGTGCCAGCAGTTTAGCGCCGACAGGCGGTGGGGAGCAGTTCTTC.

The chain employs TRBV7-9 and TRBJ2-1, with 8 bases matching TRBD1. J was trimmed by 10 bases and V by 5 bases; bases with no gene match: 10. Germline V lookup: CDR1 SEHNR, CDR2 FQNEAQ (reference sequence). There are 14 residues in the CDR3. The CDR3 DNA sequence: TGTGCCAGCAGCCAAGGACAGGGCCATTTGGAGCAGTTCTTC. It translates to CASSQGQGHLEQFF.

V usage is TRBV10-3 and J usage is TRBJ1-2, with 12 bases lining up with TRBD1. Losses at the gene ends were 6 bases for V and 6 bases for J; bases not matched to a gene: 8. Germline CDR1 reads ENHRY; CDR2 reads SYGVKD. There are 15 residues in the CDR3. The CDR3 DNA is TGTGCCATCAGCAGTACTGGGACAGGGGGCAATGGCTACACCTTC. Translating gives CAISSTGTGGNGYTF.

V and J are TRBV4-3 and TRBJ2-3; D is ambiguous. V lost 0 bases and J lost 4, with 5 bases in between. CDR1 is LGHNA, CDR2 YSLEER, per germline. CDR3 length: 13 amino acids. DNA of the CDR3: TGCGCCAGCAGCCAAGAGGAGTCAGATACGCAGTATTTT. Its translation: CASSQEESDTQYF.

J is TRBJ2-7 and V is TRBV19; TRBD2 agrees at 7 bases. This CDR3 region has 19 residues. V dropped 7 bases and J dropped 3; count of bases not matched to a gene: 24. Germline CDR1 and CDR2: LNHDA and SQIVND (reference sequence). CDR3 sequence reads: CASTAGGGSGGPLFYEQYF. CDR3 nucleotide sequence: TGTGCCAGTACCGCCGGCGGGGGATCCGGTGGCCCGCTCTTCTACGAGCAGTACTTC.

This clonotype was seen a few times. The chain links TRBV6-2 or TRBV6-3 to TRBJ2-3; D gene unclear. V lost 5 bases to trimming and J lost 4 bases, with 10 bases between them. The CDR3 spans 13 residues. Germline V CDR1 and CDR2: MNHEY, SVGEGT. The CDR3 nucleotides are TGTGCCAGCAGTCCCGAATCTTCAGATACGCAGTATTTT. Amino acid sequence: CASSPESSDTQYF.

Ten or more counts support this clonotype. The chain joins TRBV5-4 to TRBJ2-2; a weak D match, TRBD1 (6 bases). The germline V gene has CDR1 SGHNT and CDR2 YYREEE (reference sequence). The CDR3 loop spans 14 amino acids. V lost 2 bases and J 7 bases, leaving 12 bases between the germline ends. CDR3 DNA sequence: TGTGCCAGCAGCTTTTACAGGGATGGCGGGGAGCTGTTTTTT. Translation gives CASSFYRDGGELFF.

The table lists this clonotype with a few counts. This chain joins TRBV11-2 and TRBJ1-1; D ambiguous. The CDR3 sequence is 14 residues long. CDR1 SGHAT and CDR2 FQNNGV come from the germline V gene. V was trimmed by 1 base and J by 5 bases, leaving 11 bases between them. CDR3 amino acids: CASSLGVGLTEAFF. The CDR3 DNA follows: TGTGCCAGCAGCTTAGGAGTTGGCTTGACTGAAGCTTTCTTT. The full variable domain, in which reference TRBV11-2 and TRBJ1-1 provide the parts outside the CDR3, is EAGVAQSPRYKIIEKRQSVAFWCNPISGHATLYWYQQILGQGPKLLIQFQNNGVVDDSQLPKDRFSAERLKGVDSTLKIQPAKLEDSAVYLCASSLGVGLTEAFFGQGTRLTVV.

The V call is TRBV5-1, the J call TRBJ2-3; D possibly corresponds to TRBD2 (6 bases). V lost 4 bases to trimming and J lost 6 bases, with 18 bases between them. The V gene's germline CDR1 is SGHRS and CDR2 YFSETQ. CDR3 length: 15 amino acids. The CDR3 loop reads CASSLWIPAGDTQYF. CDR3 DNA: TGCGCCAGCAGCCTATGGATCCCAGCGGGTGATACGCAGTATTTT. Full variable domain (remainder filled in from reference TRBV5-1 and TRBJ2-3): KAGVTQTPRYLIKTRGQQVTLSCSPISGHRSVSWYQQTPGQGLQFLFEYFSETQRNKGNFPGRFSGRQFSNSRSEMNVSTLELGDSALYLCASSLWIPAGDTQYFGPGTRLTVL.

The table lists this clonotype with a few counts. The chain is built from TRBV11-2 and TRBJ2-1; D not certain. This CDR3 contains 12 residues. The V and J ends lost 1 base and 8 bases respectively, with 6 bases between them. Germline CDR1 and CDR2: SGHAT and FQNNGV. The CDR3 reads CASSLVVYEQFF. The CDR3 region has the DNA TGTGCCAGCAGCTTAGTGGTATATGAGCAGTTCTTC.

This clonotype was recorded a few times. This chain connects TRBV20-1 to TRBJ1-3; D not certain. Between the trimmed V and J ends, which lost 7 bases and 0 bases, there was a span of 7 bases. The CDR3 covers 12 residues. CDR1 DFQATT and CDR2 SNEGSKA come from the germline V gene (reference sequence). The CDR3 reads CSVMGSGNTIYF. Written as DNA, the CDR3 is TGCAGTGTCATGGGCTCTGGAAACACCATATATTTT.

This clonotype has more than one count but fewer than ten. The chain couples TRBV2 to TRBJ1-1, with 11 bases fitting TRBD1. CDR3 size: 16 residues. The V and J ends lost 5 bases and 5 bases, in that order; junction bases with no gene match: 10. Germline assignment: CDR1 SNHLY and CDR2 FYNNEI. This chain's CDR3 is CASSFEDRGRWTEAFF. CDR3 nucleotide sequence: TGTGCCAGCAGTTTTGAGGACAGGGGGCGATGGACTGAAGCTTTCTTT.

V is TRBV5-1 and J is TRBJ1-2; TRBD1 might be the D (6 bases). Trimming shortened V by 0 bases and J by 9 bases, and 18 bases separated the two germline ends. This CDR3 comprises 15 residues. CDR1 and CDR2 (germline): SGHRS, YFSETQ. CDR3 nucleotides: TGCGCCAGCAGCTTGGCCCACCAGGGGCCTCGCAGCTACACCTTC. Translation: CASSLAHQGPRSYTF.